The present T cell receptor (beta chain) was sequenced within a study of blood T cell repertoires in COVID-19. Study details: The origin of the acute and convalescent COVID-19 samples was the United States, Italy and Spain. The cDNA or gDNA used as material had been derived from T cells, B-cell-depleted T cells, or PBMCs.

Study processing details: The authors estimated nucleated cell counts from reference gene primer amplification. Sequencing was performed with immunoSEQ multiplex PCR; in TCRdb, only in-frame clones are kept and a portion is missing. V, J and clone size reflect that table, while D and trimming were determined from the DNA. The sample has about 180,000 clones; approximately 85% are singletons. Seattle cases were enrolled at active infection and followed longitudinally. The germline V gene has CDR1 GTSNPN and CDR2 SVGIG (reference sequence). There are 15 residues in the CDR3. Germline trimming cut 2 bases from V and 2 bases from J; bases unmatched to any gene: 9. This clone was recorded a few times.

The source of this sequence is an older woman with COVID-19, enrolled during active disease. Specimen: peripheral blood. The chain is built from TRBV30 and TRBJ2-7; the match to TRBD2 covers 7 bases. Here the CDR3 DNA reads TGTGCCTGGAGTTTTGGGACTACCCAGGCCTACGAGCAGTACTTC. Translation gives CAWSFGTTQAYEQYF.